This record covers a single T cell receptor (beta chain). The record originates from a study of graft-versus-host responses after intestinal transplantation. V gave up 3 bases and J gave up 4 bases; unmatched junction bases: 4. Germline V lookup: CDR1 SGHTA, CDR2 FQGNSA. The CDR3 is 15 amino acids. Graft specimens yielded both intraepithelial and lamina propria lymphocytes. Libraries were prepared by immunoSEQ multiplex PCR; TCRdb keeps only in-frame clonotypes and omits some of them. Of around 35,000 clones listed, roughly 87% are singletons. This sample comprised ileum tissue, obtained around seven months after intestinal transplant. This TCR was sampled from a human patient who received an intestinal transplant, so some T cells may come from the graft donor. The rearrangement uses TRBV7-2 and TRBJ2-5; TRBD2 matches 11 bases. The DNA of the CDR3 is TGTGCCAGCAGCTTTTCGCTAGCGGGAGGAGAGACCCAGTACTTC. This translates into CASSFSLAGGETQYF.